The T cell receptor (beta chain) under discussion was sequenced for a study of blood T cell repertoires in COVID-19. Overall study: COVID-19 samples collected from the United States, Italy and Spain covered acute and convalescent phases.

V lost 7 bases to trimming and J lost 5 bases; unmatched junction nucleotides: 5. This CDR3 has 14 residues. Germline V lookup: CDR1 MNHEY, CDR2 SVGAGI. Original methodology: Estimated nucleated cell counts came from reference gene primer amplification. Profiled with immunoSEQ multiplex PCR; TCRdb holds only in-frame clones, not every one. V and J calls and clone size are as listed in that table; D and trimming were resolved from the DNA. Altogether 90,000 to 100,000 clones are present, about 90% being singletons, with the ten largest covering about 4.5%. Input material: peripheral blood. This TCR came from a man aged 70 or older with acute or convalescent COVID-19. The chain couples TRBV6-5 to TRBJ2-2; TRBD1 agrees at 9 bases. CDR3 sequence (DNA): TGTGCCAGCATTTGGGACAGGGATACCGGGGAGCTGTTTTTT. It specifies CASIWDRDTGELFF.